These T cell receptor beta chains were read from a single sample in a study of cytomegalovirus exposure and HLA in healthy donors. Measured with immunoSEQ multiplex PCR; TCRdb has only the in-frame clones, and not every one. The sample contains roughly 150,000 clones, just under 75% of which appear only once. The material sequenced was PBMCs. These receptors were obtained from a woman aged 18-29 years in good health and CMV-seronegative. Each CDR3 is given with its conserved first and last residue. A D gene is named only where the DNA matches it firmly. The listing skips clone size in some rows; elsewhere it reads once, few, many or a size class.

d_gene	j_gene	abundance	v_gene	CDR3nt	CDR3aa
TRBD2	TRBJ2-1	once	TRBV2	TGTGCCAGCAGTCGATCTAGCGGGAGGTTGGTAATCAATGAGCAGTTCTTC	CASSRSSGRLVINEQFF
TRBD1	TRBJ1-1	NA	TRBV7-2	TGTGCCAGCAGCTTAGTGACAGGGATAATGAACACTGAAGCTTTCTTT	CASSLVTGIMNTEAFF
TRBD2	TRBJ2-5	NA	TRBV7-2	TGTGCCAGCAGCTTAGGGGCTAGCGGGGGGATCAAAGAGACCCAGTACTTC	CASSLGASGGIKETQYF
NA	TRBJ2-1	NA	TRBV11-3	TGTGCCAGCAGCTTGCGACTAGTCTGGAATGAGCAGTTCTTC	CASSLRLVWNEQFF
NA	TRBJ1-2	few	TRBV4-3	TGCGCCAGCAGCCACCAAGACGAGGACTATGGCTACACCTTC	CASSHQDEDYGYTF
NA	TRBJ1-5	NA	TRBV7-6	TGTGCCAGCAGCTTAGTGGGGGGTGGCAATCAGCCCCAGCATTTT	CASSLVGGGNQPQHF
NA	TRBJ2-2	few	TRBV14	TGTGCCAGCAGCCAGCCGACAGCCCTGAACACCGGGGAGCTGTTTTTT	CASSQPTALNTGELFF
NA	TRBJ1-5	NA	TRBV2	TGTGCCAGCAGTAGTGAAAGGACGGAAAGGGGTCAGCCCCAGCATTTT	CASSSERTERGQPQHF
NA	TRBJ2-2	NA	TRBV6-5	TGTGCCAGCAGTTACTCCAACGCGGGGCCCACCGGGGAGCTGTTTTTT	CASSYSNAGPTGELFF
TRBD2	TRBJ2-1	NA	TRBV2	TGTGCCACCTCACCTAGCGGGAGTAGGAATGAGCAGTTCTTC	CATSPSGSRNEQFF
NA	TRBJ1-1	few	TRBV29-1	TGCAGCGTTGCCAGGGTCGCTGAAGCTTTCTTT	CSVARVAEAFF
NA	TRBJ1-4	NA	TRBV7-6	TGTGCCAGCAGCTTAGGTGGCAGTGAACTGTTTTTT	CASSLGGSELFF
NA	TRBJ1-2	NA	TRBV7-9	TGTGCCAGCAGCTCAACGTTTCGGGGGTATGGCTACACCTTC	CASSSTFRGYGYTF
NA	TRBJ1-1	NA	TRBV4-3	TGCGCCAGCAGCCAAGATGGACAAATGAACACTGAAGCTTTCTTT	CASSQDGQMNTEAFF
TRBD1	TRBJ2-1	NA	TRBV7-9	TGTGCCAGCAGCTTAGATCCCCGGACAGGGGGATCCAATGAGCAGTTCTTC	CASSLDPRTGGSNEQFF
NA	TRBJ2-2	few	TRBV6-1	TGTGCCAGCAGTGAAATGTGGGGGCTCGGCGGGGAGCTGTTTTTT	CASSEMWGLGGELFF
TRBD1	TRBJ2-4	NA	TRBV5-1	TGCGCCAGCAGCTTGGGGGACAGTTTAGCCAAAAACATTCAGTACTTC	CASSLGDSLAKNIQYF